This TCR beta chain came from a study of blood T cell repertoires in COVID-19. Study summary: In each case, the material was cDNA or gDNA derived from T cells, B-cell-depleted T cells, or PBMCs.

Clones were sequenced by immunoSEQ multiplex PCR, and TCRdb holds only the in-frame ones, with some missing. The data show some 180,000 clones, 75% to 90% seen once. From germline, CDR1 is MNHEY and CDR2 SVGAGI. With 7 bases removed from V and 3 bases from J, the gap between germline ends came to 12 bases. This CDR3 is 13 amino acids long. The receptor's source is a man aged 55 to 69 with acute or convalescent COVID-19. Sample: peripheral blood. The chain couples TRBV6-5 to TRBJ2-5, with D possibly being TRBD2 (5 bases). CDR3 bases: TGTGCCAGCAAGGAATGGGAGAAAGAGACCCAGTACTTC. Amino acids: CASKEWEKETQYF.